Ten or more counts support the clone carrying this T cell receptor (beta chain). Molecular barcoding with unique molecular identifiers was used for the TCRbeta library. TCRdb reanalysed the PCR reads using MiXCR and keeps one entry per CDR3 protein. The sample holds hundreds of thousands of distinct CDR3 sequences, roughly 16% seen once. The data stem from a study of T-cell reconstitution after alpha-beta-depleted transplantation in children. CDR1 KGHDR and CDR2 SFDVKD come from the germline V gene. After removal of 5 bases from V and 4 bases from J, the junction contained 7 bases not matched to a gene. CDR3 size: 18 residues.

This specimen consisted of PBMCs, mostly from graft donor cells, obtained 360 days after TCRalphabeta/CD19-depleted stem cell transplant. The sequence came from a boy under two years old who had a stem cell transplant for Wiskott-Aldrich syndrome, so the T cells may come from the graft donor. The chain has TRBV24-1 and TRBJ2-1; 16 nucleotides match TRBD2. In DNA form, the CDR3 reads TGTGCCACCAGTGCAGGGACTAGCGGGAGGGCCAGATACAATGAGCAGTTCTTC. This translates into CATSAGTSGRARYNEQFF.